This T cell receptor beta chain was identified in a study of shared T cell receptors in the human thymus. The CDR3 contains 16 residues. V was shortened by 0 bases and J by 5 bases, with 16 bases between the two germline ends. Germline CDR1 SGHAT, CDR2 FQNNGV. The assay was immunoSEQ multiplex PCR, and TCRdb's table has in-frame clones only and misses some. The data contain hundreds of thousands of clones, 88% of them singletons. The sample also formed part of further work on human thymus T cells. That investigation notes: During corrective heart surgery, resections were taken, and the thymus tissue came from them. Related research has reported that thymic repertoires overlap highly among unrelated individuals.

Sample: thymocytes. This clonotype was sampled from a boy under two years old with a congenital heart defect. This chain links TRBV11-2 with TRBJ2-5, with a possible D match to TRBD2 (5 bases). CDR3 amino acids: CASSLDPERSGETQYF. In nucleotides, the CDR3 is TGTGCCAGCAGCTTAGATCCGGAGCGGTCGGGGGAGACCCAGTACTTC.